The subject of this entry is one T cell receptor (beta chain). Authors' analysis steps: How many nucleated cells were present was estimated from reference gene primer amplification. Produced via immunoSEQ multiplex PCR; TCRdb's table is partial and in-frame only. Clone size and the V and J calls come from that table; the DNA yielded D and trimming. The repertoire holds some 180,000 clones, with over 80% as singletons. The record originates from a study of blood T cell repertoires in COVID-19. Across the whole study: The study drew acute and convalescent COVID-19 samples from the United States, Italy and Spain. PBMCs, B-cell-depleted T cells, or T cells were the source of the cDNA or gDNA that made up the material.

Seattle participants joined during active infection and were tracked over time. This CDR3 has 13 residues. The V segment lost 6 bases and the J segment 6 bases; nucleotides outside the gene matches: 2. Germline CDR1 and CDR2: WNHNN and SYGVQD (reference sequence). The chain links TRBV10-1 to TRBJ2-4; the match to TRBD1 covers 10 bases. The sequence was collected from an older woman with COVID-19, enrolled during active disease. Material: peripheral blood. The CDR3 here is CASRGQGRNIQYF. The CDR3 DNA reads TGCGCCAGCAGGGGACAGGGGAGAAACATTCAGTACTTC.